The present TCR beta chain was sequenced within a study of shared clonotypes between healthy human individuals. Assay used: immunoSEQ multiplex PCR; TCRdb lists only in-frame clones, some missing. The table includes fewer than 800,000 clones, 90% to 95% detected once. Germline V gene data show CDR1 as ENHRY and CDR2 as SYGVKD. This CDR3 contains 12 residues. V lost 6 bases and J lost 8; bases outside the gene matches: 6. In the naive CD8 group, cells lacked CD45RO and were positively selected for CCR7, so terminally differentiated effector memory CD45RA+ cells were left out. This rearrangement joins TRBV10-3 to TRBJ1-2, with 7 bases aligning to TRBD1. Specimen: naive CD8+ T cells sorted from blood. The sequence was collected from a man younger than 40 in good health. The CDR3: CAIRGQPLGYTF. In DNA, the CDR3 is TGTGCCATCAGGGGACAGCCGTTGGGCTACACCTTC.